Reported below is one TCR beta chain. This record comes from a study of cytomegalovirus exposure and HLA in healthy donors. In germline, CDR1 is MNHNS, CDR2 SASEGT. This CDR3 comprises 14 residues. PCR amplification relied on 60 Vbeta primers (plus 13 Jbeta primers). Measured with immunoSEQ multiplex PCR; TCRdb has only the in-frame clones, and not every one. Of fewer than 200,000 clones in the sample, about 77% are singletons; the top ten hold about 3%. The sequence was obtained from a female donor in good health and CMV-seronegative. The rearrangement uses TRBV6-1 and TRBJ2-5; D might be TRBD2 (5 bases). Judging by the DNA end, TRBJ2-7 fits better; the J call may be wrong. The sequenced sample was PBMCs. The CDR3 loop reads CATRGAVYSYEQYF. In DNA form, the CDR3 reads TGTGCCACCCGCGGAGCGGTTTACTCCTACGAGCAGTACTTC.